This TCR beta chain emerged from a study of cytomegalovirus exposure and HLA in healthy donors. Trimming removed 4 bases from V and 3 bases from J, with 18 bases in between. The CDR3 runs 16 residues. Vbeta (60) and Jbeta (13) primers were used in the PCR. Libraries were prepared by immunoSEQ multiplex PCR; TCRdb keeps only in-frame clonotypes and omits some of them. This sample has over 150,000 clones; around 80% occur once, and the top ten carry about 4.5%. General study results and limits: Other equally common chains were less clonally expanded than HLA-associated TCR beta chains, a later analysis showed.

Of note for this clone: Its specificity is not known.

Sequencing was done on a sample of PBMCs. The clonotype originates from a man aged 30 to 39 in good health and CMV-seronegative. The gene calls are TRBV23-1 and TRBJ1-1, with D possibly being TRBD1 (5 bases). TRBV23-1 is an ORF for which the function is uncertain. The CDR3 coding sequence is TGCGCCAGCAGTCCCCTTGATGATCAGGGATACACTGAAGCTTTCTTT. It yields the protein CASSPLDDQGYTEAFF.